This TCR beta chain was identified during a study of T cells in Graves' hyperthyroidism and ophthalmopathy. Disease duration under 2 months; hyperthyroidism patients were aged 18 to 65. Isolation of PBMCs was performed on about 10 ml fresh peripheral blood. Germline CDR1 and CDR2: SGHTA and FQGNSA. The CDR3 is 18 residues long. J was trimmed by 0 bases and V by 2 bases; bases with no gene match: 12. Amplification yielded TCR beta CDR3 regions, with RNA transcripts as the source. The HTBI primer set served for first-round RT-PCR of the TCR CDR3. TCRdb ran MiXCR on the multiplex PCR reads and lists one entry per CDR3 protein. The sample carries 200,000 or so distinct CDR3 sequences, roughly 17% recorded once.

The sequence was collected from a woman in her forties or fifties with Graves' hyperthyroidism. The sequenced sample consisted of blood. The chain is built from TRBV7-2 and TRBJ2-7, with 8 positions matching TRBD2. CDR3 coding DNA: TGTGCCAGCAGCTTACCGCAGGTACTAGCGGTGAGCTCCTACGAGCAGTACTTC. Translation gives CASSLPQVLAVSSYEQYF.